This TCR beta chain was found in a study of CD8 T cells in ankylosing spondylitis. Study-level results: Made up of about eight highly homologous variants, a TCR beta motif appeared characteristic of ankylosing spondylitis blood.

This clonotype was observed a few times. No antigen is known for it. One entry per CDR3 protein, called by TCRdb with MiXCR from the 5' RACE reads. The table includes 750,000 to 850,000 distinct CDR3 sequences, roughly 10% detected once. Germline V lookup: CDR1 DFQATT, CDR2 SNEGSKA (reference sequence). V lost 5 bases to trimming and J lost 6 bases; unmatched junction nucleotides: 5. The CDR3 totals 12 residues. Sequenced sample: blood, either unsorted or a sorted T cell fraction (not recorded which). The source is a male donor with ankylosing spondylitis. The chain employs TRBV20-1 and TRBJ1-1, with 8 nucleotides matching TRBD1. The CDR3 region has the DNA TGCAGTGCTTCAGACAGGGGATCTGAAGCTTTCTTT. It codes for CSASDRGSEAFF.